This T cell receptor (beta chain) was recorded in a study of blood T cell repertoires in COVID-19 (dated by TCRdb to 2020 to 2021). Study-wide context: Collaborator samples came from the United States, Italy and Spain and covered acute and convalescent phases of COVID-19. Subjects who had been exposed to COVID-19, were actively infected with it, or had recovered from it provided the deeply sampled blood TCRbeta repertoires that made up the dataset. The prospective study material was composed of cDNA or gDNA derived from T cells, B-cell-depleted T cells, or PBMCs. Samples were obtained from the ongoing ImmuneRACE study (first 160 participants) and from some 1,300 subjects provided by 6 global collaborators. The repertoires were made available in a free public database intended to serve as a resource for research on the immune response to SARS-CoV-2. HLA class I and class II types, where available, came from metadata supplied by the sample provider rather than from assay-based typing. A de-identified subject ID, COVID-19 status, age in years and sex were almost always included in the sample metadata. Study-wide conclusions, independent of this receptor: The quantity of clinical and demographic metadata differed by source and by participant and was supplied without curation.

Whole blood was collected in K2EDTA tubes by collaborating institutions according to the institutions' own protocols. For TCRbeta analysis, collaborators shipped samples in one of three forms: frozen whole blood, isolated PBMCs, or DNA extracted from either of those sample types. From the germline V gene, CDR1 is SGHAT and CDR2 is FQNNGV. The germline V end is reduced by 5 bases and the J end by 7 bases; junction bases left unmatched: 10. The CDR3 sequence holds 15 residues, the cysteine and phenylalanine included. Of the read, only the CDR3 DNA is kept; its 45 bases are in frame from base 1. TCRbeta CDR3 regions were amplified from genomic DNA using the immunoSEQ Assay, a bias-controlled multiplex PCR. On the authors' methods: Nucleated cell counts per sample were estimated from amplification of reference gene primers within the assay. Sequence reads were collapsed and filtered to measure the absolute abundance of every unique TCRbeta CDR3 rearrangement. For each sample, productive Simpson clonality was calculated as the square root of Simpson's diversity index over productive rearrangements. The immuneACCESS repertoire file appears here via TCRdb, limited to in-frame rearrangements. These files lack a portion of the clones; in checked studies, under half of the deficit traces to unresolved V genes, and the cause of the others is not known. V, J and clone size were drawn from that table, and D and trimming were deduced from the DNA. Recorded for this sample are some 300,000 clones; around four fifths of them occurred a single time. Around 4% of the sample lies in the top ten.

This clone was seen just once. The clone's antigen remains unknown. Base qualities are not provided; no much larger clone lies one nucleotide away. The chain links TRBV11-2 with TRBJ2-2; TRBD2 lines up with 7 middle nucleotides. The sequence derives from a woman between 45 and 60 years old with active or convalescent COVID-19. The sequenced sample consisted of peripheral blood. The nucleotide sequence reads TGTGCCAGCAGCGGTCCGGGAGGAAATGGCGGGGAGCTGTTTTTT. Protein translation: CASSGPGGNGGELFF.